Ten or more counts support the clone carrying this T cell receptor beta chain. Its antigen remains unidentified. This entry belongs to a study of regulatory T cells in long-lasting Graves disease. Study outcomes and limitations: The study found lower TCR diversity in persistent Graves' patients than in newly diagnosed ones. Preferential use of TRBV28, TRBJ1-2 and TRBJ2-5 was seen in persistent disease.

Trimming removed 4 bases at V and 0 bases at J, with 12 bases between. The CDR3 runs to 14 residues. Germline CDR1 reads SQVTM; CDR2 reads ANQGSEA. Arm-PCR of CDR3 regions and iRepertoire HTBI primers were used to build TCR beta libraries. MiXCR was run by TCRdb on the multiplex PCR reads, yielding one entry per CDR3 protein. Altogether under 300,000 distinct CDR3 sequences are present, approximately 20% being singletons, with the ten largest covering around 21%. Time point described: newly diagnosed GD, antithyroid drugs for less than 3 months. Isolated PBMC RNA provided the starting material for the TCR library.

The starting material was peripheral blood mononuclear cells (PBMCs), obtained at new diagnosis, from a patient treated with antithyroid drugs. This receptor was identified in a female donor with Graves disease. The chain carries TRBV29-1 and TRBJ1-1, with D possibly matching TRBD1 (5 bases). The CDR3 sequence: CSVVTDFMNTEAFF. As DNA, the CDR3 is TGCAGCGTTGTGACAGATTTCATGAACACTGAAGCTTTCTTT.